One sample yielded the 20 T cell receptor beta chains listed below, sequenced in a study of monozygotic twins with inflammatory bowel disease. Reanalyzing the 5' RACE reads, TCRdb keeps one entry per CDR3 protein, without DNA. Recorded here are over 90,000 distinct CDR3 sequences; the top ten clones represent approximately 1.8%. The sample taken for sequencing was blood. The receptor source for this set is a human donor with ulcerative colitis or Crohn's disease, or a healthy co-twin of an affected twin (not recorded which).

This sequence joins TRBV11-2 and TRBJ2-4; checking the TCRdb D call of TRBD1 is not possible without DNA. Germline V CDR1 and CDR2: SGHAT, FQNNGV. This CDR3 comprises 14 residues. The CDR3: CASSPRTGKNIQYF. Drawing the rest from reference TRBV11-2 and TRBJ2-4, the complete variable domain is EAGVAQSPRYKIIEKRQSVAFWCNPISGHATLYWYQQILGQGPKLLIQFQNNGVVDDSQLPKDRFSAERLKGVDSTLKIQPAKLEDSAVYLCASSPRTGKNIQYFGAGTRLSVL.

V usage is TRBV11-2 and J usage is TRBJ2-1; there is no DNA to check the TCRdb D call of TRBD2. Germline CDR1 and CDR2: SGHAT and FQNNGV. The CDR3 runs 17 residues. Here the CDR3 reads CASSHSLAGGTNNEQFF. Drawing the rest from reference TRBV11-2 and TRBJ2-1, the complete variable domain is EAGVAQSPRYKIIEKRQSVAFWCNPISGHATLYWYQQILGQGPKLLIQFQNNGVVDDSQLPKDRFSAERLKGVDSTLKIQPAKLEDSAVYLCASSHSLAGGTNNEQFFGPGTRLTVL.

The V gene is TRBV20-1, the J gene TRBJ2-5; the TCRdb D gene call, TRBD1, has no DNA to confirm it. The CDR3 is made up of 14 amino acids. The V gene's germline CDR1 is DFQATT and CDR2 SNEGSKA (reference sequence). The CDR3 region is CSAGGGGRKETQYF.

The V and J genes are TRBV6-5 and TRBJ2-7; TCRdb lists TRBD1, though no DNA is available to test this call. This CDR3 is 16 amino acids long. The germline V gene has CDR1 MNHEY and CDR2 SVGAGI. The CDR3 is CASSYYPGTGGYEQYF.

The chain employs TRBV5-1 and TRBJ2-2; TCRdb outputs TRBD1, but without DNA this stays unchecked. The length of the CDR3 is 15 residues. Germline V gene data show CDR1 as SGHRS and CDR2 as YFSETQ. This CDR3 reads CASRVTGGRVGELFF.

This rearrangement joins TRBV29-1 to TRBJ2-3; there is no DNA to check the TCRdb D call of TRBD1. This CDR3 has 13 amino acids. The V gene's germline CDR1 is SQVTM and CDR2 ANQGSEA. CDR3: CSAPTGGTDTQYF.

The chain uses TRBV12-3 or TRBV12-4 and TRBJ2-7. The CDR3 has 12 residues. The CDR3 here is CASSRLRHEQYF.

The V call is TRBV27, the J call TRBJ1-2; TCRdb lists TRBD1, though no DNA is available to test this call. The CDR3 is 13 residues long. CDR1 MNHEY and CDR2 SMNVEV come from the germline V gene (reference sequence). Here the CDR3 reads CASSLEQGGGYTF.

This chain's CDR3 is CASSAAGYNEKLFF. This rearrangement joins TRBV6-1 to TRBJ1-4. The CDR3 sequence is 14 residues long. Germline values: CDR1 MNHNS, CDR2 SASEGT.

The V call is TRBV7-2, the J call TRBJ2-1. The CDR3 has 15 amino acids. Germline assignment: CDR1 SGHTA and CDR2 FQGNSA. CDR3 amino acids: CASSLSASSYNEQFF.

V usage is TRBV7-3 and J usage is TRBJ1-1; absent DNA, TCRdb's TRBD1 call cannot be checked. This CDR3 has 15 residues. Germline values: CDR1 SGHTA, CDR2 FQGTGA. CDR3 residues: CASRRTQGSGTEAFF.

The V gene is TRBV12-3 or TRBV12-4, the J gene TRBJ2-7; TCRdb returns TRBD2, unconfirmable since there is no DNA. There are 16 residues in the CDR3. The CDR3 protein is CASSPSVAGVSYEQYF.

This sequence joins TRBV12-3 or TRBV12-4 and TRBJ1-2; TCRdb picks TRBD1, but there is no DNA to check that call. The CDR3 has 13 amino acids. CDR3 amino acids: CASREGGFYGYTF.

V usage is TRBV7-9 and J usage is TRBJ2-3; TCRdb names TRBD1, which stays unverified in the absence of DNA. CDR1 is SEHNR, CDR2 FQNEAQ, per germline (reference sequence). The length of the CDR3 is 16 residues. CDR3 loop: CASSQSGTGSRDTQYF.

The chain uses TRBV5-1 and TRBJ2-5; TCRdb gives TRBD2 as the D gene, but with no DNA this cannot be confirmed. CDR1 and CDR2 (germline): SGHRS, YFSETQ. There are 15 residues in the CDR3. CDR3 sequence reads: CASSLGLSGQETQYF.

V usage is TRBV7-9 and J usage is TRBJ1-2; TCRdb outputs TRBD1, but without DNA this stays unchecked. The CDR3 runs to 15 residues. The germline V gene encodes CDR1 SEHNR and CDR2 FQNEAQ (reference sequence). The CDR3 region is CASSPSGDRVYGYTF.

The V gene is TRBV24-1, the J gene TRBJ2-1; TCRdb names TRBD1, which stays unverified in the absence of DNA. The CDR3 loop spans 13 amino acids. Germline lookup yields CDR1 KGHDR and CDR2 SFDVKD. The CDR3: CATTNSGGREQFF.

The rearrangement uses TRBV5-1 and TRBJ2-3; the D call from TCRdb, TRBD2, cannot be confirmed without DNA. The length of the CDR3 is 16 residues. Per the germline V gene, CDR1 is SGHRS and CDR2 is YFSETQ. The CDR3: CASSLEASGGTDTQYF.

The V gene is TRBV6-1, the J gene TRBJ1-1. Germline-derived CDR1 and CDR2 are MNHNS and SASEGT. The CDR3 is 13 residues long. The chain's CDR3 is CASSEESSTEAFF.

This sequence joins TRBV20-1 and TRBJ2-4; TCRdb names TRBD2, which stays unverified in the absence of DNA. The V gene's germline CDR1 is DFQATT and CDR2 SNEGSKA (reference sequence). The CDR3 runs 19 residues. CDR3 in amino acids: CSASPSSGSARPHVDIQYF.